Presented here are 9 T cell receptor beta chains from one specimen sequenced in a study of radiotherapy plus CTLA-4 blockade in lung cancer. Generated by immunoSEQ multiplex PCR, the TCRdb table keeps only in-frame clones and is missing some. The sample yields tens of thousands of clones, about 80% seen once. This material consisted of peripheral blood, taken from a patient treated with radiotherapy plus ipilimumab. Source of these receptors: a human donor with non-small cell lung cancer that progressed on radiotherapy plus ipilimumab.

The V gene is TRBV10-3, the J gene TRBJ1-1; the D gene is possibly TRBD1 (5 bases). V was cut by 7 bases and J by 3 bases, with 12 bases left in between. The CDR3 has 13 amino acids. CDR1 is ENHRY and CDR2 is SYGVKD in the germline V gene. The CDR3 protein is CAITGASDTEAFF. The CDR3 nucleotides are TGTGCCATCACTGGGGCGTCGGACACTGAAGCTTTCTTT.

The chain is built from TRBV7-2 and TRBJ2-7; D is perhaps TRBD2 (5 bases). Germline V gene lookup returns CDR1 SGHTA and CDR2 FQGNSA. With 5 bases removed from V and 3 bases from J, the gap between germline ends came to 26 bases. The CDR3 is 18 residues long. In DNA form, the CDR3 reads TGTGCCAGCAGCCTAGAGGCGGGTGACGGCCTTTTTCACTACGAGCAGTACTTC. It codes for CASSLEAGDGLFHYEQYF.

V usage is TRBV4-3 and J usage is TRBJ2-2; TRBD2 agrees at 8 bases. The junction had 3 bases not matched to a gene; V was cut back by 0 bases and J by 6 bases. CDR1 LGHNA and CDR2 YSLEER come from the germline V gene. This CDR3 is 15 amino acids long. The CDR3 protein is CASSQDLLAAGELFF. The CDR3 DNA follows: TGCGCCAGCAGCCAAGATTTACTAGCGGCCGGGGAGCTGTTTTTT.

The chain combines TRBV28 with TRBJ1-2; D may be TRBD1 (6 bases). Trimming cost V 3 bases and J 8 bases, with 13 bases left between them. Germline V gives CDR1 MDHEN, CDR2 SYDVKM. The CDR3 sequence is 13 residues long. Here the CDR3 reads CASSFMGAWGYTF. DNA of the CDR3: TGTGCCAGCAGTTTCATGGGGGCTTGGGGCTACACCTTC.

V is TRBV30 and J is TRBJ2-2; D may be TRBD1 or TRBD2 (5 bases each). The CDR3 loop spans 14 amino acids. Between the trimmed V and J ends, which lost 2 bases and 4 bases, there was a span of 11 bases. Looked up from germline, CDR1 is GTSNPN and CDR2 is SVGIG (reference sequence). The CDR3 region is CAWSKRGGTGELFF. Written as DNA, the CDR3 is TGTGCCTGGAGTAAGAGGGGCGGCACCGGGGAGCTGTTTTTT.

The V and J genes are TRBV27 and TRBJ1-1; D gene unclear. Germline CDR1 reads MNHEY; CDR2 reads SMNVEV (reference sequence). Trimming removed 0 bases from V and 10 bases from J, with 12 bases in between. The CDR3 spans 13 residues. CDR3 protein: CASSLSAGVSAFF. CDR3 DNA sequence: TGTGCCAGCAGTTTATCGGCGGGAGTTTCAGCTTTCTTT.

The chain employs TRBV15 and TRBJ2-1, with 8 bases aligning to TRBD2. With 0 bases clipped from V and 7 bases from J, the junction kept 11 bases outside the gene matches. Germline CDR1 reads LNHNV; CDR2 reads YYDKDF (reference sequence). This CDR3 has 17 amino acids. The CDR3 DNA reads TGTGCCACCAGCAGAGAGCCAGCGGGGGACTCGGGTAATGAGCAGTTCTTC. This codes for CATSREPAGDSGNEQFF.

The rearrangement links TRBV12-5 to TRBJ1-4, with D unclear. Per germline, CDR1 LGHNT and CDR2 FRNRAP. The length of the CDR3 is 15 residues. Trimming pared 5 bases from V and 2 bases from J, leaving 12 bases between. CDR3: CASGTRRTTNEKLFF. The DNA of the CDR3 is TGTGCTAGTGGTACCCGTAGGACCACTAATGAAAAACTGTTTTTT.

This chain connects TRBV11-3 to TRBJ1-6; D uncertain. The germline CDR1 and CDR2 sequences are SGHNT and YENEEA. This CDR3 comprises 16 residues. With 7 bases removed from V and 2 bases from J, the gap between germline ends came to 15 bases. CDR3 nucleotides: TGTGCCAGCACCTCTGGGAGTTTCCCCTATAATTCACCCCTCCACTTT. It encodes CASTSGSFPYNSPLHF.